A selection of T cell receptor beta chains follows, all from one sample in a study of naive and memory T cell subsets. From the UMI-ligation and nested PCR reads, TCRdb called clonotypes with MiXCR, one entry per CDR3 protein. Here the sample spans some 31,000 distinct CDR3 sequences, roughly 20% being singletons. The sequencing sample was made of effector memory CD4+ T cells from blood. All receptors come from a human donor in good health. Each CDR3 is given with its conserved first and last residue. A D gene is named only where the DNA matches it firmly. Not all rows give a size; the values are once, few, many and, for expanded clones, a class.

V,D,size,J,DNA,CDR3
TRBV6-1,TRBD1,many,TRBJ1-5,TGTGCCAGCAGTGGAACCCGGGACAGTAGAGCGGGGCATTTT,CASSGTRDSRAGHF
TRBV5-1,TRBD1,few,TRBJ2-1,TGCGCCAGCAGCCACGAGACAGGGCCGTACAATGAGCAGTTCTTC,CASSHETGPYNEQFF
TRBV6-5,-,few,TRBJ1-6,TGTGCCAGCAGTGTTGACAGGACCTATTCACCCCTCCACTTT,CASSVDRTYSPLHF
TRBV6-1,-,-,TRBJ1-2,TGTGCCAGCAGGAAATGGGACACCAATGGCTACACCTTC,CASRKWDTNGYTF
TRBV7-6,TRBD1,-,TRBJ1-1,TGTGCCAGCAGCTCCAGACAGGGGGCGGTGAACACTGAAGCTTTCTTT,CASSSRQGAVNTEAFF
TRBV3-1,-,few,TRBJ1-6,TGTGCCAGCAGCCCTGTAGGGGGGTTTGCTTCACCCCTCCACTTT,CASSPVGGFASPLHF
TRBV12-3/TRBV12-4,-,-,TRBJ1-6,TGTGCCAGCAGTTTAGGATCGGGTAATTCACCCCTCCACTTT,CASSLGSGNSPLHF
TRBV28,TRBD2,few,TRBJ2-1,TGTGCCAGCAGAGGGACTAGCGGCCGATACAATGAGCAGTTCTTC,CASRGTSGRYNEQFF
TRBV18,-,many,TRBJ2-1,TGTGCCAGCTCCCATGAGCAGTTCTTC,CASSHEQFF
TRBV5-5,-,-,TRBJ2-5,TGTGCCAGCAGCTTCGTCAGGGGAGGTTCGGAGACCCAGTACTTC,CASSFVRGGSETQYF
TRBV18,-,-,TRBJ1-4,TGTGCCAGCTCACCTATTCGGCAGAGCGGAACTAATGAAAAACTGTTTTTT,CASSPIRQSGTNEKLFF
TRBV29-1,-,many,TRBJ1-6,TGCAGCGTTCGGGTTTCGGGTAATTCACCCCTCCACTTT,CSVRVSGNSPLHF
TRBV27,-,many,TRBJ1-1,TGTGCCAGCAGCCAGCCCCGGCAGGGCTTCACTGAAGCTTTCTTT,CASSQPRQGFTEAFF
TRBV24-1,-,medium-sized,TRBJ2-3,TGTGCCACCAGTCCTGGAGGAGGGCACTCCGCGCAGTATTTT,CATSPGGGHSAQYF
TRBV6-1,TRBD2,-,TRBJ2-3,TGTGCCAGCTCGGCTAGCGGGAGAGGTACGCAGTATTTT,CASSASGRGTQYF
TRBV11-2,-,few,TRBJ2-7,TGTGCCAGCAGCTCAGGGGGGGAGGGGGAGCAGTACTTC,CASSSGGEGEQYF
TRBV6-2/TRBV6-3,-,-,TRBJ1-5,TGTGCTCACAGTGGAGCCTATAGCAATCAGCCCCAGCATTTT,CAHSGAYSNQPQHF
TRBV10-2,-,-,TRBJ2-7,TGCGCCAGCAAATTGTCCAGTCTCTACGAGCAGTACTTC,CASKLSSLYEQYF
TRBV12-3/TRBV12-4,-,-,TRBJ1-5,TGTGCCAGCAGTTTTGAGGGGGTCAATCAGCCCCAGCATTTT,CASSFEGVNQPQHF
TRBV20-1,-,many,TRBJ1-5,TGCAGTGCTAGAGATGGGGTAACGGGACAGCCCCAGCATTTT,CSARDGVTGQPQHF
TRBV6-1,-,-,TRBJ1-5,TGTGCCAGCAGTGAAGGATACAATCAGCCCCAGCATTTT,CASSEGYNQPQHF
TRBV15,TRBD2,-,TRBJ2-1,TGTGCCACCAGCAGAGATTTCGCGACTAGCGGGAGGAACGGTGAGCAGTTCTTC,CATSRDFATSGRNGEQFF
TRBV7-2,-,-,TRBJ1-2,TGTGCCAGCAGCTTAGAACAGGTCTATGGCTACACCTTC,CASSLEQVYGYTF
TRBV20-1,-,few,TRBJ1-4,TGCAGTGCGAGCGTGGGGGCAGGGGAAAAACTGTTTTTT,CSASVGAGEKLFF
TRBV9,TRBD1,many,TRBJ2-5,TGTGCCAGCACCCAAGGGACAGGGGGCAAAGAGACCCAGTACTTC,CASTQGTGGKETQYF
TRBV30,-,many,TRBJ1-1,TGTGCCTGGAGTTACACTGAAGCTTTCTTT,CAWSYTEAFF
TRBV20-1,TRBD2,-,TRBJ2-5,TGCAGTACTCAAGGACTAGCGGGAGTAGGAGAGACCCAGTACTTC,CSTQGLAGVGETQYF
TRBV19,-,few,TRBJ1-5,TGTGCCAGTAGCGGAAGTCAAAATCAGCCCCAGCATTTT,CASSGSQNQPQHF
TRBV5-1,-,-,TRBJ1-6,TGCGCCAGCAGCTTGCGGGGAGATTCACCCCTCCACTTT,CASSLRGDSPLHF
TRBV20-1,TRBD2,few,TRBJ2-5,TGCAGTGCCACAGATTTCGGGCGGGGGCAAGAGACCCAGTACTTC,CSATDFGRGQETQYF
TRBV3-1,TRBD2,-,TRBJ2-1,TGTGCCAGCAGCCAAGGCGGGACTAGCGCCAATCGACGGGAGCAGTTCTTC,CASSQGGTSANRREQFF
TRBV6-5,TRBD2,few,TRBJ2-7,TGTGCCAGCACCAGGACTAGCGGGATTATTTCGGGCGAGCAGTACTTC,CASTRTSGIISGEQYF
TRBV6-5,TRBD1,-,TRBJ1-2,TGTGCCAGCAGTTACGGGACAGCCAGAAAGGGAGGCTACACCTTC,CASSYGTARKGGYTF
TRBV5-5,-,few,TRBJ2-3,TGTGCCAGCAGCTCTATTGACAGTTATGGTTCGGATACGCAGTATTTT,CASSSIDSYGSDTQYF
TRBV28,TRBD2,-,TRBJ2-5,TGTGCCAGCAAGAGCGGGAGTTGGGAGACCCAGTACTTC,CASKSGSWETQYF
TRBV18,-,-,TRBJ2-5,TGTGCCAGCTCAGACCGAGAGACCCAGTACTTC,CASSDRETQYF
TRBV5-1,TRBD1,-,TRBJ2-2,TGCGCCAGCACCCGACAGGGTGCCAACACCGGGGAGCTGTTTTTT,CASTRQGANTGELFF
TRBV6-5,TRBD1,-,TRBJ2-3,TGTGCCAGCAGACCCCGACGACAGGGAAAATCAGATACGCAGTATTTT,CASRPRRQGKSDTQYF
TRBV20-1,-,many,TRBJ2-1,TGCAGTGCTAGTAGTGGGTCTGGTGAGCAGTTCTTC,CSASSGSGEQFF
TRBV6-5,TRBD1,many,TRBJ2-7,TGTGCCAGCAGACCGGGACAGAAAACCAGATTAACACACTCCGAGCAGTACTTC,CASRPGQKTRLTHSEQYF
TRBV11-2,TRBD1,few,TRBJ1-5,TGTGCCAGCGCGGGGGGGACAGGGAATCAGCCCCAGCATTTT,CASAGGTGNQPQHF
TRBV7-2,-,few,TRBJ2-1,TGTGCCAGCAGCCGATCGAGGGATGAGCAGTTCTTC,CASSRSRDEQFF
TRBV19,TRBD1,-,TRBJ2-1,TGTGCCAGTAGTCAGGGGGAGCGGACCTCCTACAATGAGCAGTTCTTC,CASSQGERTSYNEQFF
TRBV6-5,-,-,TRBJ2-3,TGTGCCGTCCGGGCCCTTTTTTTGTGGTATTTT,CAVRALFLWYF
TRBV7-8,-,few,TRBJ2-1,TGTGCCAGCAGCTTGAAGCGGATCAGCTCCTACAATGAGCAGTTCTTC,CASSLKRISSYNEQFF
TRBV29-1,TRBD1,-,TRBJ1-1,TGCAGCGTTGAAGATCTTAGGGACAGGGCCCGGGCTTTCTTT,CSVEDLRDRARAFF
TRBV12-2,-,-,TRBJ2-7,TGTGCAAGTCGTCCGAGGTTTGCGGGAGAACGCTACGAGCAGTACTTC,CASRPRFAGERYEQYF
TRBV5-1,TRBD1,few,TRBJ1-2,TGCGCCAGCAGCTCCGGGACAGGGCTTAGGGACTATGGCTACACCTTC,CASSSGTGLRDYGYTF
TRBV18,-,-,TRBJ1-3,TGTGCCAGCTCACTCTACGACAGCTCTGGAAACACCATATATTTT,CASSLYDSSGNTIYF
TRBV15,-,-,TRBJ2-3,TGTGCCACCAGCAGAGGGAGGTCCCCAGATACGCAGTATTTT,CATSRGRSPDTQYF
TRBV12-3/TRBV12-4,-,many,TRBJ1-2,TGTGCCAGCATTCGGAACTATGGCTACACCTTC,CASIRNYGYTF
TRBV18,-,-,TRBJ2-2,TGTGCCAGCTCACCCCCGCTATGGAACACCGGGGAGCTGTTTTTT,CASSPPLWNTGELFF
TRBV28,-,-,TRBJ2-7,TGTGTCAGCAGTTACTCCCCCGGCCGGGCCGAGCAGTACTTC,CVSSYSPGRAEQYF